Listed below are T cell receptor beta chains from one sample, sequenced in a study of cytomegalovirus exposure and HLA in healthy donors. Clones were read by immunoSEQ multiplex PCR, and TCRdb kept only the in-frame ones, dropping some. Of around 78,000 clones in the sample, around three quarters are singletons; the top ten hold 0.85% to 1.3%. Material: PBMCs. These receptors all stem from a male donor in good health and CMV-seronegative. Both conserved end residues are part of each CDR3. Fields, in order: J gene, V gene, D gene, clone size, CDR3 DNA, CDR3 protein. D genes are given only for firm matches. Size is stated for part of the rows, as once, few or many counts, or as a class when the clone is expanded.

TRBJ2-5	TRBV7-9	NA	NA	TGTGCCAGCAGTAACAACAGGGTAGGGGTTGGGTCCCAGTACTTC	CASSNNRVGVGSQYF
TRBJ1-2	TRBV14	NA	few	TGTGCCAGCAGCCAAACAGTTAGTGACTATGGCTACACCTTC	CASSQTVSDYGYTF
TRBJ2-6	TRBV18	NA	once	TGTGCCAGCTCACCAAGTCTCGGGTCCGGGGCCAACGTCCTGACTTTC	CASSPSLGSGANVLTF
TRBJ2-2	TRBV29-1	NA	NA	TGCAGCGTTGTAGTAACGGGGTCAGGGGAGCTGTTTTTT	CSVVVTGSGELFF
TRBJ1-1	TRBV10-1	TRBD1	NA	TGCGCCAGCAGTGAGTCGCGGACAGGGGGCACTGAAGCTTTCTTT	CASSESRTGGTEAFF
TRBJ2-3	TRBV7-9	NA	NA	TGTGCCAGCAGCTTAGTGAGCCTAGCTCGGGAAGATACGCAGTATTTT	CASSLVSLAREDTQYF
TRBJ1-1	TRBV28	TRBD1	NA	TGTGCCAGCACAACAGGGGGGAGAACTGAAGCTTTCTTT	CASTTGGRTEAFF
TRBJ2-3	TRBV6-5	NA	NA	TGTGCCAGCCGCATGGGGGGGGGCAGGGGAGATACGCAGTATTTT	CASRMGGGRGDTQYF
TRBJ1-2	TRBV4-2	NA	NA	TGTGCCAGCAGCCAAGTCTTCCTCGATGGGGAGGGCTATGGCTACACCTTC	CASSQVFLDGEGYGYTF
TRBJ1-1	TRBV5-1	NA	NA	TGCGCCAGCAGCTTGGACGGTCCAGGGTCCACTGAAGCTTTCTTT	CASSLDGPGSTEAFF
TRBJ2-5	TRBV27	TRBD1	NA	TGTGCCAGCAGTTCCTTCAACAGGGGAAGGTTCCAAGAGACCCAGTACTTC	CASSSFNRGRFQETQYF
TRBJ2-1	TRBV28	NA	once	TGTGCCAGCAGAACCAGGGTGGGCGAGCAGTTCTTC	CASRTRVGEQFF
TRBJ2-3	TRBV13	TRBD1	once	TGTGCCAGCAGCCTCGACAGGGTAGCAGATACGCAGTATTTT	CASSLDRVADTQYF
TRBJ2-7	TRBV11-2	NA	NA	TGTGCCAGCAGCCCGCGCTCCTACGAGCAGTACTTC	CASSPRSYEQYF
TRBJ1-2	TRBV27	NA	NA	TGTGCCAGCAGTTTAAAGGGAGACGGCTATGGCTACACCTTC	CASSLKGDGYGYTF
TRBJ1-5	TRBV7-2	TRBD1	NA	TGTGCCAGCAGCTTAGAGGGGGCCCTGAGAAATCAGCCCCAGCATTTT	CASSLEGALRNQPQHF
TRBJ2-3	TRBV28	NA	NA	TGTGCCAGCAGCGCCCCACAGGGCCCAGATACGCAGTATTTT	CASSAPQGPDTQYF
TRBJ2-5	TRBV4-1	TRBD1	few	TGCGCCAGCAGCTGGTATGGACAGGCAAACCAAGAGACCCAGTACTTC	CASSWYGQANQETQYF
TRBJ1-3	TRBV5-1	NA	NA	TGCGCCAGCAGCTTGGCAGGTCTGGGGGCGACCCTCACTGGAAACACCATATATTTT	CASSLAGLGATLTGNTIYF
TRBJ2-5	TRBV29-1	NA	NA	TGCAGCGTTGAAGATGGGGCGGGAAAAGAGACCCAGTACTTC	CSVEDGAGKETQYF
TRBJ1-1	TRBV19	NA	NA	TGTGCCAGTAGCCGTATCTCTGAAGCTTTCTTT	CASSRISEAFF
TRBJ2-7	TRBV7-2	TRBD2	NA	TGTGCCAGCAGCTTAGGGCGGGGGACCTACGAGCAGTACTTC	CASSLGRGTYEQYF
TRBJ1-1	TRBV30	NA	NA	TGTGCCTGGAGTGTTTTTCGGAGGATCACTGAAGCTTTCTTT	CAWSVFRRITEAFF
TRBJ1-2	TRBV2	TRBD1	NA	TGTGCCTACAGGGGGAGGTTGGGCTATGGCTACACCTTC	CAYRGRLGYGYTF
TRBJ2-1	TRBV18	NA	NA	TGTGCCAGCTCACCAAGATCAGGGGACCAATATATGAATGAGCAGTTCTTC	CASSPRSGDQYMNEQFF
TRBJ1-3	TRBV28	TRBD1	NA	TGTGCCAGCAGGACCACAGGGGCCTCTGGAAACACCATATATTTT	CASRTTGASGNTIYF
TRBJ1-3	TRBV10-2	TRBD1	NA	TGCGCCAGCAGAGGAGGGACAGGGACTAACTCTGGAAACACCATATATTTT	CASRGGTGTNSGNTIYF
TRBJ1-4	TRBV6-1	TRBD1	few	TGTGCCAGTACAGGGGTTGGTGAAAAACTGTTTTTT	CASTGVGEKLFF
TRBJ2-7	TRBV15	TRBD1	NA	TGTGCCACCAGCAGAGTTCGAGGGGGCGACTACGAGCAGTACTTC	CATSRVRGGDYEQYF
TRBJ2-7	TRBV7-8	NA	NA	TGTGCCAGCAGCTTAGTCGGAAGGGGGTGGATCGTCGAGCAGTACTTC	CASSLVGRGWIVEQYF
TRBJ1-4	TRBV6-5	NA	NA	TGTGCCAGCAGCCGCGAGGGCGAAAAACTGTTTTTT	CASSREGEKLFF
TRBJ2-7	TRBV14	NA	NA	TGTGCCAGCAGCCAAGTCCCAGGGGCAAGCTCCTACGAGCAGTACTTC	CASSQVPGASSYEQYF
TRBJ1-4	TRBV2	NA	NA	TGTGCGTCCACGGGGGTTAATGAAAAACTGTTTTTT	CASTGVNEKLFF
TRBJ1-2	TRBV7-3	NA	NA	TGTGCCAGCAGCTTACAACCGGGTACCCATGGCTACACCTTC	CASSLQPGTHGYTF
TRBJ2-3	TRBV27	NA	NA	TGTGCCAGCAGTTTATGGGTGGGGGGGGCCCACACAGATACGCAGTATTTT	CASSLWVGGAHTDTQYF
TRBJ1-1	TRBV7-2	NA	NA	TGTGCCAGCAGCTTAGAGCTGACAGTCCCAACTGGGGCTTTCTTT	CASSLELTVPTGAFF
TRBJ1-3	TRBV6-5	TRBD1	once	TGTGCCAGCAGTTTCCGGGACAGAGGAAACACCATATATTTT	CASSFRDRGNTIYF
TRBJ2-1	TRBV4-3	NA	NA	TGCGCCAGCAGCCAAGGTCTTTTCTATGAGCAGTTCTTC	CASSQGLFYEQFF
TRBJ1-1	TRBV11-2	NA	NA	TGTGCCAGCAGGACCAGGGTTCAGGGTGATGAAGCTTTCTTT	CASRTRVQGDEAFF
TRBJ2-7	TRBV5-4	TRBD1	NA	TGTGCCAGCAGCTCTGGACAGGGCGGGTTCTACGAGCAGTACTTC	CASSSGQGGFYEQYF
TRBJ2-5	TRBV12-5	TRBD2	NA	TGTGCTAGTGGGGGGGCGGGAGGCGAAGAGACCCAGTACTTC	CASGGAGGEETQYF
TRBJ2-1	TRBV19	TRBD2	NA	TGTGCCAGTAGTTCCATAGCGGGGGGCTACAATGAGCAGTTCTTC	CASSSIAGGYNEQFF
TRBJ2-1	TRBV6-6	TRBD2	NA	TGTGCCAGCAGGACTGGGACTAGCGGGATCAATGAGCAGTTCTTC	CASRTGTSGINEQFF
TRBJ1-1	TRBV7-9	NA	NA	TGTGCCAGCAGCCCCAGTGCGGGGAGGATCGGTGGAGCTTTCTTT	CASSPSAGRIGGAFF
TRBJ2-7	TRBV30	NA	NA	TGTGCCTGGAGTTTCGGGTCAAGCTACGAGCAGTACTTC	CAWSFGSSYEQYF
TRBJ2-3	TRBV29-1	TRBD1	few	TGCAGCGTTGAAGATATAGGGACAGGGGGTGGGGATACGCAGTATTTT	CSVEDIGTGGGDTQYF